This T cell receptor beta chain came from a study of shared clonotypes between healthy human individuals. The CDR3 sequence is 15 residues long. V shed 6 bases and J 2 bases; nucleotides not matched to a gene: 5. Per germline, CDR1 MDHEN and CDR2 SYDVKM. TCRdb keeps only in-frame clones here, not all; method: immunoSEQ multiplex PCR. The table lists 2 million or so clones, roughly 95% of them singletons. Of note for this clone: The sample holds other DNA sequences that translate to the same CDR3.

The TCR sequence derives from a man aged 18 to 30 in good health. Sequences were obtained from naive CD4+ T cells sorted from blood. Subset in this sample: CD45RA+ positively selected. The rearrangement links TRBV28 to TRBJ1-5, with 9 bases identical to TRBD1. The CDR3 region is CASRGGQGGNQPQHF. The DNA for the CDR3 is TGTGCCAGCAGGGGGGGACAGGGAGGCAATCAGCCCCAGCATTTT.